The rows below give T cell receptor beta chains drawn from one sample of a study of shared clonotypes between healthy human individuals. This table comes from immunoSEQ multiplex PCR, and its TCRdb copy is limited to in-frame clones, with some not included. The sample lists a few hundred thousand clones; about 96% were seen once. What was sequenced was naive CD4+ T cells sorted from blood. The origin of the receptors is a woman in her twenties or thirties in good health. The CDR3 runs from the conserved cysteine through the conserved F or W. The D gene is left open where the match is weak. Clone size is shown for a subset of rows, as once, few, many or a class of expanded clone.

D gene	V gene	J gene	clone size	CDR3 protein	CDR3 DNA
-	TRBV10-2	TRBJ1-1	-	CASTIWGYTEAFF	TGCGCCAGCACCATATGGGGGTACACTGAAGCTTTCTTT
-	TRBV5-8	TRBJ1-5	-	CASSSGRPSNQPQHF	TGTGCCAGCAGCTCAGGACGACCTAGCAATCAGCCCCAGCATTTT
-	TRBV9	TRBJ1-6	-	CASSVNDGVNSPLHF	TGTGCCAGCAGCGTAAACGACGGCGTCAATTCACCCCTCCACTTT
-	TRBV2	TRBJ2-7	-	CASSEWAATYEQYF	TGTGCCAGCAGTGAATGGGCAGCTACCTACGAGCAGTACTTC
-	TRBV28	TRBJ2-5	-	CASEGGAQETQYF	TGTGCCTCCGAGGGGGGGGCCCAAGAGACCCAGTACTTC
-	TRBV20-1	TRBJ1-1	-	CSAKGDTEAFF	TGCAGTGCCAAGGGGGACACTGAAGCTTTCTTT
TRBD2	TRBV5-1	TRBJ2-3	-	CASSPSGTYTDTQYF	TGCGCCAGCAGCCCTAGCGGGACTTACACAGATACGCAGTATTTT
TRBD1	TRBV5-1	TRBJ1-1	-	CASSFTRDRGLNEAFF	TGCGCCAGCAGCTTCACCAGGGACAGGGGGCTGAATGAAGCTTTCTTT
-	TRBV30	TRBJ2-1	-	CAWSVRRDEQFF	TGTGCCTGGAGTGTTCGTAGGGATGAGCAGTTCTTC
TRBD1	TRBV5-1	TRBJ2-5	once	CASRYGQEAETQYF	TGCGCCAGCAGGTACGGACAGGAAGCGGAGACCCAGTACTTC
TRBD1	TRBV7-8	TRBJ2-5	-	CASSRGTGGTETQYF	TGTGCCAGCAGCAGAGGGACAGGGGGAACGGAGACCCAGTACTTC
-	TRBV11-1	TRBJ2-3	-	CASSFNPGGNTDTQYF	TGTGCCAGCAGCTTTAATCCCGGAGGAAACACAGATACGCAGTATTTT
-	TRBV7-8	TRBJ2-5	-	CASSPQWGAQETQYF	TGTGCCAGCAGCCCCCAGTGGGGAGCTCAAGAGACCCAGTACTTC
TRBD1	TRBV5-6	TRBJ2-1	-	CASSFPPGQRPFVEQFF	TGTGCCAGCAGCTTTCCGCCGGGACAGAGACCCTTCGTCGAGCAGTTCTTC
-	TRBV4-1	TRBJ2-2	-	CASSQVDGKHTGELFF	TGCGCCAGCAGCCAAGTGGACGGGAAACACACCGGGGAGCTGTTTTTT
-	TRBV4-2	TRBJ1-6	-	CASSQALGDRVSPLHF	TGTGCCAGCAGCCAAGCTTTAGGGGATCGGGTTTCACCCCTCCACTTT
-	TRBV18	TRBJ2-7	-	CASSLRHAGTYEQYF	TGTGCCAGCTCACTACGGCACGCGGGTACCTACGAGCAGTACTTC
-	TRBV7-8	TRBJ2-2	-	CASSLQRRLPWGTGELFF	TGTGCCAGCAGCCTCCAACGCCGACTACCCTGGGGCACCGGGGAGCTGTTTTTT
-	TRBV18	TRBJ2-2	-	CASSTQEVGELFF	TGTGCCAGCTCAACACAGGAGGTCGGGGAGCTGTTTTTT
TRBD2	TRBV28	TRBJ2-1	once	CASRSQREGGDEQFF	TGTGCCAGCAGGTCCCAGCGGGAGGGCGGGGATGAGCAGTTCTTC
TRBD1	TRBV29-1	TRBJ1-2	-	CSVGTVYGYTF	TGCAGCGTGGGGACAGTCTATGGCTACACCTTC
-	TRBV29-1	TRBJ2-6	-	CSAGQSSGANVLTF	TGCAGCGCAGGACAGAGCTCTGGGGCCAACGTCCTGACTTTC
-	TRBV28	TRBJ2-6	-	CASSSGGTGANVLTF	TGTGCCAGCAGTTCAGGGGGGACTGGGGCCAACGTCCTGACTTTC
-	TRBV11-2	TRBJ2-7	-	CASSLARGIAYEQYF	TGTGCCAGCAGCTTAGCTCGAGGGATTGCCTACGAGCAGTACTTC
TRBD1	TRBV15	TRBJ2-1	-	CATSKTGGSYNEQFF	TGTGCCACCAGCAAGACAGGGGGCAGCTACAATGAGCAGTTCTTC
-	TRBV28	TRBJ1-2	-	CASSFGSSYGYTF	TGTGCCAGCAGTTTTGGGTCGAGTTATGGCTACACCTTC
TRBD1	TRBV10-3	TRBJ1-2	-	CAISEFVGQGAYGYTF	TGTGCCATCAGTGAGTTTGTCGGACAGGGTGCCTACGGCTACACCTTC
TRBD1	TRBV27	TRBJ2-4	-	CASSLLGGSDIQYF	TGTGCCAGCAGTCTTTTAGGGGGCTCGGACATTCAGTACTTC
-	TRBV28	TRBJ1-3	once	CASSEPGKRNTIYF	TGTGCCAGCAGTGAACCTGGGAAGAGAAACACCATATATTTT
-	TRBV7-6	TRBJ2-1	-	CASSPEGDTYNEQFF	TGTGCCAGCAGCCCAGAGGGAGATACCTACAATGAGCAGTTCTTC
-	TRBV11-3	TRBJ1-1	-	CASSLVVNTEAFF	TGTGCCAGCAGCTTGGTGGTGAACACTGAAGCTTTCTTT
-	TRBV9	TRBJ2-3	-	CASSVAVGGAQDTQYF	TGTGCCAGCAGCGTAGCTGTTGGGGGGGCGCAGGATACGCAGTATTTT
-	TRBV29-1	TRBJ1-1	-	CSVVLGVQAFF	TGCAGCGTTGTGCTTGGGGTTCAAGCTTTCTTT
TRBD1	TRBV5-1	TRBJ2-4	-	CASSLTGDSTKNIQYF	TGCGCCAGCAGCCTGACAGGGGATTCAACCAAAAACATTCAGTACTTC
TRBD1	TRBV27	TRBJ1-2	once	CASSLSSGQAYGYTF	TGTGCCAGCAGTTTATCCTCAGGACAGGCATATGGCTACACCTTC
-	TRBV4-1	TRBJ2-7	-	CASSLTGKPGSYEQYF	TGCGCCAGCAGCTTAACCGGGAAACCCGGCTCCTACGAGCAGTACTTC
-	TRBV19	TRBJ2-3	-	CATSPTHSTDTQYF	TGTGCCACCTCCCCCACCCATAGCACAGATACGCAGTATTTT
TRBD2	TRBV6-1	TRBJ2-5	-	CASKLTSGSETQYF	TGTGCCAGCAAGCTCACTAGCGGGAGTGAGACCCAGTACTTC
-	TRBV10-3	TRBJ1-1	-	CAIQLEEDTEAFF	TGTGCCATCCAATTGGAGGAGGACACTGAAGCTTTCTTT
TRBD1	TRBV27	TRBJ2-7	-	CASSFGQGIGEQYF	TGTGCCAGCAGCTTTGGACAGGGTATTGGAGAGCAGTACTTC
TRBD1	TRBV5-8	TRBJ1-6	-	CASSFRDRGSPLHF	TGTGCCAGCAGCTTCCGGGACAGGGGATCACCCCTCCACTTT
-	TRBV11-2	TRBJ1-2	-	CASSVDPEGWRGYTF	TGTGCCAGCAGCGTTGATCCCGAAGGGTGGAGGGGCTACACCTTC
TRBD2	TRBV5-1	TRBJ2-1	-	CASSSVRTSGGNEQFF	TGCGCCAGCAGCTCGGTTCGGACTAGCGGGGGAAATGAGCAGTTCTTC
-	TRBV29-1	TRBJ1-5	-	CSVGDGNQPQHF	TGCAGCGTTGGGGACGGCAATCAGCCCCAGCATTTT
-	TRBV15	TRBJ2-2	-	CATSREGTNTGELFF	TGTGCCACCAGCAGGGAAGGTACGAACACCGGGGAGCTGTTTTTT
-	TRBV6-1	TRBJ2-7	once	CASTTDSSYEQYF	TGTGCCAGCACGACCGATTCCTCCTACGAGCAGTACTTC
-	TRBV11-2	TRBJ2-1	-	CASSLAPGSYNEQFF	TGTGCCAGCAGCTTAGCCCCTGGGTCCTACAATGAGCAGTTCTTC
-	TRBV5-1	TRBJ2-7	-	CASSPGDGYEQYF	TGCGCCAGCAGCCCGGGGGACGGGTACGAGCAGTACTTC
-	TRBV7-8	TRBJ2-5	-	CASSLGNGAETQYF	TGTGCCAGCAGCTTAGGGAATGGGGCCGAGACCCAGTACTTC
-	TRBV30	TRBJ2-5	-	CAWERGKLETQYF	TGTGCCTGGGAGAGGGGGAAGTTGGAGACCCAGTACTTC
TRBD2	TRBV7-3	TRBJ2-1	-	CASSPNGIAGVTDNEQFF	TGTGCCAGCAGCCCTAACGGGATAGCGGGAGTAACCGACAATGAGCAGTTCTTC
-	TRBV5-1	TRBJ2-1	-	CASSLETGTYNEQFF	TGCGCCAGCAGCTTGGAGACGGGGACCTACAATGAGCAGTTCTTC
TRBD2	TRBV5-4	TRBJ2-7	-	CASSSTPLGTSAYEQYF	TGTGCCAGCAGCTCGACCCCGCTCGGGACTAGCGCCTACGAGCAGTACTTC